The clone carrying this T cell receptor beta chain was observed at least ten times. This specimen belongs to a study of human T cells and chemical hapten exposure. Across the whole study: 2% DPC was applied to about 2 cm by about 2 cm of upper inner arm skin for sensitization. Patients had diphenylcyclopropenone applied to the scalp weekly throughout the approximately 24-week study. DPC 0.01% went on the upper back by patch test, with reading at 6 days.

As for time point: patch test 2, 6 weeks after DPC sensitization. Treatment indicated: therapeutic diphenylcyclopropenone sensitization with weekly scalp DPC. Extraction of total RNA was performed on unfractionated whole blood. The CDR3 runs 13 residues. V was shortened by 7 bases and J by 4 bases, with 15 bases between the two germline ends. Germline CDR1 SQVTM, CDR2 ANQGSEA. TCRdb re-called the RACE reads through MiXCR, storing one row per CDR3 protein. The table lists some 89,000 distinct CDR3 sequences, 10% of them singletons. The clonotype was recovered from a woman in her twenties or thirties with alopecia areata. Some clones in this sample may be carry-over from other donors' samples. The V and J genes are TRBV29-1 and TRBJ2-3; D might be TRBD2 (7 bases). This specimen consisted of whole blood, obtained in connection with sensitization to the hapten diphenylcyclopropenone (DPC). The CDR3 sequence: CSGGGGGADTQYF. CDR3 in DNA: TGCAGCGGAGGAGGCGGGGGCGCAGATACGCAGTATTTT.